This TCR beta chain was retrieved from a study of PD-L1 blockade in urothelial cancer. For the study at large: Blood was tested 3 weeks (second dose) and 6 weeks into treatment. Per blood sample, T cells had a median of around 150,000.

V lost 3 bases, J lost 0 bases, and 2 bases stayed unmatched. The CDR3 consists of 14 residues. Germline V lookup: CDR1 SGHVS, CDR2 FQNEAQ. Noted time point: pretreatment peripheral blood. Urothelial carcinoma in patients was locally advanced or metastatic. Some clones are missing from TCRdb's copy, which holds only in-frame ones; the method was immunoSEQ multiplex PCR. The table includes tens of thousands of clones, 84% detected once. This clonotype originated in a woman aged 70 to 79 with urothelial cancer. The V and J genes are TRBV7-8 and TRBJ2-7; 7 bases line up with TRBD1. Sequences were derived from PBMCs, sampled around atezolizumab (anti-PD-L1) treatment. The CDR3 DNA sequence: TGTGCCAGCAGCTTCGCAGGGGGCTCCTACGAGCAGTACTTC. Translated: CASSFAGGSYEQYF.